This T cell receptor (beta chain) was captured in a study of radiotherapy plus CTLA-4 blockade in lung cancer. About the research overall: Objective responses were seen in around a sixth of patients, disease control in more than 30%.

Assay used: immunoSEQ multiplex PCR; TCRdb lists only in-frame clones, some missing. The sample holds more than 95,000 clones; 65% to 80% are singletons and the top ten take roughly 2.8%. CDR3 size: 13 residues. CDR1 is MNHEY, CDR2 SVGAGI, per germline. Trimming removed 8 bases from V and 3 bases from J; junction bases left unmatched: 5. Sequenced material: peripheral blood, taken from a patient treated with radiotherapy plus ipilimumab. This TCR came from a human donor with non-small cell lung cancer who had a partial response to radiotherapy plus ipilimumab. Some clones in this sample may be carry-over from other donors' samples. The chain recombines TRBV6-5 with TRBJ1-1, with TRBD1 matching over 8 bases. For the CDR3, the DNA is TGTGCCAGCGGACAGGGCGGGCACACTGAAGCTTTCTTT. This sequence encodes CASGQGGHTEAFF.